A selection of T cell receptor beta chains follows, all from one sample in a study of T cell responses to AZD1222 COVID-19 vaccine. Sequenced by immunoSEQ multiplex PCR; TCRdb stores in-frame clones only, minus some. Among under 200,000 clones listed, about 91% were seen once. The sequencing here drew on peripheral blood, taken on day 0 of MenACWY control vaccination. The receptors shown here come from an adult in good health. Both conserved end residues are trimmed from each CDR3. D genes are given only for firm matches.

D gene	J gene	V gene	CDR3 protein
NA	TRBJ2-3	TRBV5-1	ASSLGDRSDTQY
NA	TRBJ2-1	TRBV29-1	SVDGQGTEQF
TRBD1	TRBJ1-3	TRBV29-1	SVETGVTGNTIY
TRBD2	TRBJ2-7	TRBV28	ASSTSGRRYEQY
NA	TRBJ1-5	TRBV2	ASSESLLGTGNQPQH
NA	TRBJ1-5	TRBV30	AYTTGRYQPQH
TRBD1	TRBJ1-2	TRBV7-9	ASSVRTPGGGYT
NA	TRBJ1-2	TRBV5-4	ASSLVGDSGYT
TRBD1	TRBJ2-7	TRBV5-1	ASSWNTGQGRYEQY
TRBD2	TRBJ2-2	TRBV11-3	ASSRKSGGLAGELF
NA	TRBJ2-5	TRBV12-3/TRBV12-4	ASSSGTWETQY
TRBD1	TRBJ1-1	TRBV19	ASRPGQGALNTEAF
TRBD2	TRBJ2-1	TRBV18	ASSPLSRRGAWNEQF
TRBD1	TRBJ1-5	TRBV28	ASKAGTGGVQPQH
NA	TRBJ1-1	TRBV7-2	ASSTTGRTEAF
NA	TRBJ2-7	TRBV29-1	SVRARHRASYEQY
TRBD2	TRBJ2-2	TRBV6-1	ASSDGTSGSHTGELF
NA	TRBJ2-1	TRBV11-1	ASSLALDEQF
NA	TRBJ2-2	TRBV19	ASSSQRGRGTGELF
NA	TRBJ1-2	TRBV5-6	ASSSGRSYGYT
TRBD1	TRBJ1-4	TRBV28	ASSPQGRSGEKLF
NA	TRBJ1-2	TRBV11-1	ASSLPGASGYT
NA	TRBJ1-1	TRBV18	ASSRKGDTEAF